The 32 T cell receptor beta chains presented below share a single source sample, sequenced in a study of T and B cells in COVID-19 patients (dated by TCRdb to the early 2020s). The data were produced on an Illumina MiSeq. Multiplex PCR with BIOMED2 TRB-A/B primer pools was used to amplify the TRB rearrangements. Using fastp trimming at Q25 and MiXCR clonotype assembly, TCRdb reanalyzed the public sequencing data and kept in-frame beta chains. Duplicate CDR3 protein sequences are folded into a single record with the most common DNA and genes. The sample contains under 4,500 distinct CDR3 sequences, approximately 20% of them found a single time. The ten biggest clones cover around 25% of the sample. TRB repertoires were amplified from approximately 270-530 ng of genomic DNA extracted from blood. Sequencing was done on a sample of blood. These receptors were taken from a human donor with active COVID-19.

In its sample, this clonotype ranks as medium-sized (0.01 to 0.1%). V and J are TRBV27 and TRBJ2-5; D unresolved. CDR1 is MNHEY and CDR2 is SMNVEV in the germline V gene (reference sequence). The V and J ends lost 5 bases and 1 base respectively, with 5 bases between them. The CDR3 length is 12 residues. CDR3 residues: CASSHLQETQYF. In nucleotides, the CDR3 is TGTGCCAGCAGTCACCTCCAAGAGACCCAGTACTTC.

In its sample, this clonotype was seen a few times. The CDR3 reads CATSDLRAGNTGELFF. The CDR3 nucleotides read TGTGCCACCAGTGATTTGCGTGCGGGGAACACCGGGGAGCTGTTTTTT. The chain has TRBV24-1 and TRBJ2-2, with a possible D match to TRBD2 (5 bases). The germline CDR1 and CDR2 sequences are KGHDR and SFDVKD. CDR3 length: 16 amino acids. The V gene lost 0 bases and the J gene lost 1 base, with 8 bases spanning the gap.

This clonotype turned up a few times. The V and J genes are TRBV20-1 and TRBJ2-1, with 11 bases that match TRBD2. Trimming at V came to 3 bases and at J to 4 bases, leaving 2 bases not matched to a gene. The CDR3 is 14 residues long. Germline V gives CDR1 DFQATT, CDR2 SNEGSKA (reference sequence). The CDR3 sequence is CSARGTSGYNEQFF. CDR3 DNA: TGCAGTGCTAGGGGGACTAGCGGATACAATGAGCAGTTCTTC.

The V gene is TRBV7-2, the J gene TRBJ2-1; TRBD1 matches at 7 bases. Germline CDR1 reads SGHTA; CDR2 reads FQGNSA. The CDR3 has 15 amino acids. J was trimmed by 4 bases and V by 3 bases; bases with no gene match: 6. In DNA, the CDR3 is TGTGCCAGCAGCTTCTCCGGACAGGTTTACAATGAGCAGTTCTTC. Translation: CASSFSGQVYNEQFF.

This clonotype is labeled medium-sized. The chain is built from TRBV27 and TRBJ1-4, with D possibly TRBD1 on 5 matching bases. The CDR3 extends over 13 amino acids. CDR1 MNHEY and CDR2 SMNVEV come from the germline V gene (reference sequence). Trimming removed 3 bases at V and 8 bases at J, with 10 bases between. The CDR3 is CASSFGEGEKLFF. For the CDR3, the DNA is TGTGCCAGCAGTTTTGGGGAGGGGGAAAAACTGTTTTTT.

This chain links TRBV6-2 or TRBV6-3 with TRBJ1-5; 7 nucleotides agree with TRBD1. The ends lost 2 bases at V and 1 base at J; junction bases unmatched: 5. The CDR3 runs 16 residues. Germline lookup yields CDR1 MNHEY and CDR2 SVGEGT. CDR3 nucleotides: TGTGCCAGCAGTTACGGGAAGGGGGCGAGCAATCAGCCCCAGCATTTT. Its protein is CASSYGKGASNQPQHF.

By sample fraction, this clonotype is medium-sized. The V gene is TRBV24-1, the J gene TRBJ2-1; perhaps TRBD2 as D (5 bases). The CDR3 has 15 residues. V lost 9 bases and J lost 4, with 18 bases in between. Per germline, CDR1 KGHDR and CDR2 SFDVKD. Here the CDR3 DNA reads TGTGCCACCTCCGGCGGGCGTGGCAATTACAATGAGCAGTTCTTC. This codes for CATSGGRGNYNEQFF.

This clonotype is medium-sized (0.01 to 0.1%). The V gene is TRBV6-5, the J gene TRBJ2-5, with D unclear. The V end was cut by 2 bases, the J end by 3 bases, with 7 bases between. Germline CDR1 and CDR2: MNHEY and SVGAGI. The CDR3 covers 13 residues. The CDR3 here is CASSYGQKETQYF. DNA for the CDR3: TGTGCCAGCAGTTACGGCCAGAAAGAGACCCAGTACTTC.

This clonotype ranks as medium-sized (0.01 to 0.1%). The chain recombines TRBV6-6 with TRBJ1-3; possible D gene TRBD1, 6 bases. In germline, CDR1 is MNHNY, CDR2 SVGAGI (reference sequence). This CDR3 contains 15 residues. V lost 6 bases and J 0 bases, leaving 12 bases between the germline ends. This CDR3 reads CASRDLQGSGNTIYF. As DNA, the CDR3 is TGTGCCAGCAGGGATTTACAGGGCTCTGGAAACACCATATATTTT.

The gene calls are TRBV19 and TRBJ1-2; 9 nucleotides line up with TRBD1. The ends lost 5 bases at V and 8 bases at J; junction bases unmatched: 18. CDR3 length: 17 amino acids. Looked up from germline, CDR1 is LNHDA and CDR2 is SQIVND (reference sequence). CDR3 coding DNA: TGTGCCAGTAGTGCCGGACTATTTCCTACAGGGGGCGAGGGCTACACCTTC. Protein sequence: CASSAGLFPTGGEGYTF.

This clonotype has more than one count but fewer than ten. The chain links TRBV11-2 to TRBJ2-3; D is perhaps TRBD2 (6 bases). The CDR3 is 19 residues long. V lost 4 bases, J lost 3 bases, and 26 bases lay in between. Germline CDR1 reads SGHAT; CDR2 reads FQNNGV. CDR3 sequence: CASSSLRRGNPPATDTQYF. For the CDR3, the DNA is TGTGCCAGCAGCTCTCTTAGGAGGGGCAATCCCCCGGCAACAGATACGCAGTATTTT.

The chain joins TRBV14 to TRBJ1-5; weak D call: TRBD1 (5 bases). CDR3 length: 16 residues. Germline loops: CDR1 SGHDN, CDR2 FVKESK. V lost 0 bases to trimming and J lost 2 bases, with 11 bases between them. The CDR3 region has the DNA TGTGCCAGCAGCCAAGATAGGCAGGGAGGCAATCAGCCCCAGCATTTT. Protein product: CASSQDRQGGNQPQHF.

By frequency in the sample, this clonotype is medium-sized. This chain links TRBV29-1 with TRBJ1-2; D may be TRBD1 (5 bases). CDR1 is SQVTM and CDR2 is ANQGSEA in the germline V gene. CDR3 size: 10 residues. The V gene lost 3 bases and the J gene lost 8 bases, with 7 bases spanning the gap. CDR3 coding DNA: TGCAGCGTTGACGGGGGGGGCTACACCTTC. Translation: CSVDGGGYTF.

This clonotype rates as large (0.1 to 1%). The chain employs TRBV19 and TRBJ2-1; D is ambiguous. The CDR3 spans 13 residues. CDR1 and CDR2 from the germline V gene are LNHDA and SQIVND (reference sequence). Trimming shortened V by 3 bases and J by 6 bases, and 9 bases separated the two germline ends. Here the CDR3 reads CASSMVVRNEQFF. CDR3 DNA sequence: TGTGCCAGTAGTATGGTAGTCCGCAATGAGCAGTTCTTC.

This clonotype is classed as medium-sized. The gene calls are TRBV10-3 and TRBJ2-3; TRBD2 might be the D (6 bases). CDR1 is ENHRY and CDR2 is SYGVKD in the germline V gene. Trimming stripped 3 bases from V and 1 base from J, with 11 bases between. This CDR3 comprises 15 residues. CDR3 DNA: TGTGCCATCAGTGACCCCGGGACTCGCACAGATACGCAGTATTTT. Its translation is CAISDPGTRTDTQYF.

This clonotype is medium-sized in the sample. The chain couples TRBV6-5 to TRBJ1-5, with D perhaps matching TRBD1 (6 bases). The CDR3 extends over 15 amino acids. V lost 5 bases to trimming and J lost 3 bases, with 14 bases between them. The V gene's germline CDR1 is MNHEY and CDR2 SVGAGI. The CDR3 DNA reads as TGTGCCAGCAGTCAAACCTGGGGGGCCAATCAGCCCCAGCATTTT. It codes for CASSQTWGANQPQHF.

V usage is TRBV14 and J usage is TRBJ2-7; unclear D gene. Trimming took off 4 bases at V and 3 bases at J, with 10 bases between the two ends. The CDR3 is 13 amino acids. Germline CDR1 is SGHDN and CDR2 is FVKESK. The CDR3 loop is CASSRSQNYEQYF. Written as DNA, the CDR3 is TGTGCCAGCAGCCGATCACAGAACTACGAGCAGTACTTC.

This chain links TRBV5-1 with TRBJ1-2; 8 bases align to TRBD1. V shed 4 bases, J shed 1 base, and the junction held 15 bases outside the gene matches. Germline values: CDR1 SGHRS, CDR2 YFSETQ. The CDR3 is 18 residues long. For the CDR3, the DNA is TGCGCCAGCAGCCGGGGAAATGACAGGGGACCTTATAACTATGGCTACACCTTC. Protein: CASSRGNDRGPYNYGYTF.

This clonotype has just a few counts. J is TRBJ1-1 and V is TRBV14, with D maybe TRBD1 (5 bases). Germline V gene data show CDR1 as SGHDN and CDR2 as FVKESK. Trimming removed 1 base from V and 0 bases from J, with 12 bases in between. This CDR3 region has 16 residues. The CDR3 sequence: CASSQARGTMNTEAFF. CDR3 DNA sequence: TGTGCCAGCAGCCAAGCGCGGGGGACCATGAACACTGAAGCTTTCTTT.

A few counts support this clonotype. The rearrangement links TRBV12-5 to TRBJ1-2; no firm D call. Trimming cost V 5 bases and J 0 bases, with 7 bases left between them. Germline-derived CDR1 and CDR2 are LGHNT and FRNRAP. The CDR3 is 13 amino acids. CDR3 residues: CASGKDSNYGYTF. Here the CDR3 DNA reads TGTGCTAGTGGTAAGGACTCTAACTATGGCTACACCTTC.

This clonotype occurred many times. The V and J genes are TRBV12-3 or TRBV12-4 and TRBJ1-2; D remains unclear. Trimming removed 7 bases from V and 8 bases from J, with 17 bases in between. This CDR3 region has 13 residues. CDR3 sequence: CASIRGRSSGYTF. Here the CDR3 DNA reads TGTGCCAGCATCCGCGGACGGAGCAGCGGCTACACCTTC.

This clonotype is categorized as medium-sized. The genes are TRBV6-5 and TRBJ1-4; D gene ambiguous. Per germline, CDR1 MNHEY and CDR2 SVGAGI. The CDR3 sequence is 17 residues long. The ends were cut back, 1 base at V and 8 bases at J, with 20 bases in the middle. The DNA of the CDR3 is TGTGCCAGCAGTTACTTCGGTTCCGGGATCAGTGGGGAAAAACTGTTTTTT. Translation gives CASSYFGSGISGEKLFF.

This clonotype is medium-sized within its sample. This chain joins TRBV15 and TRBJ2-5, with unresolved D. V lost 1 base to trimming and J lost 1 base, with 13 bases between them. CDR3 length equals 16 residues. CDR1 is LNHNV and CDR2 is YYDKDF in the germline V gene (reference sequence). CDR3 in amino acids: CATSRGRLHFQETQYF. The CDR3 DNA follows: TGTGCCACCAGCAGAGGAAGACTGCATTTCCAAGAGACCCAGTACTTC.

In its sample, this clonotype is medium-sized (0.01 to 0.1%). V gene TRBV29-1 combines with J gene TRBJ1-2; D is possibly TRBD1 (6 bases). V lost 7 bases and J 8 bases, leaving 14 bases between the germline ends. The CDR3 is 11 residues long. Germline V gene data show CDR1 as SQVTM and CDR2 as ANQGSEA. CDR3 sequence: CSATRGGGYTF. CDR3 DNA sequence: TGCAGCGCCACCCGAGGGGGGGGCTACACCTTC. The full variable domain, completed using reference TRBV29-1 and TRBJ1-2, is SAVISQKPSRDICQRGTSLTIQCQVDSQVTMMFWYRQQPGQSLTLIATANQGSEATYESGFVIDKFPISRPNLTFSTLTVSNMSPEDSSIYLCSATRGGGYTFGSGTRLTVV.

The chain combines TRBV19 with TRBJ2-3, with 10 bases fitting TRBD1. The CDR3 consists of 15 residues. V shed 4 bases and J 6 bases; nucleotides not matched to a gene: 7. Germline values: CDR1 LNHDA, CDR2 SQIVND (reference sequence). The CDR3 sequence: CASSTRQGAKDTQYF. CDR3 sequence (DNA): TGTGCCAGTAGTACACGACAGGGGGCGAAGGATACGCAGTATTTT.

By sample share, this clonotype is medium-sized. The rearrangement joins TRBV30 to TRBJ1-2; 10 nucleotides line up with TRBD1. The V gene's germline CDR1 is GTSNPN and CDR2 SVGIG (reference sequence). Trimming at V came to 0 bases and at J to 13 bases, leaving 11 bases not matched to a gene. CDR3 length equals 14 residues. CDR3 coding DNA: TGTGCCTGGAGTGTACAATTTTTAGGGGACAGGGGCACCTTC. Its translation is CAWSVQFLGDRGTF. Based on the CDR3 plus reference TRBV30 and TRBJ1-2, the full variable domain is SQTIHQWPATLVQPVGSPLSLECTVEGTSNPNLYWYRQAAGRGLQLLFYSVGIGQISSEVPQNLSASRPQDRQFILSSKKLLLSDSGFYLCAWSVQFLGDRGTFGSGTRLTVV.

This clonotype was seen only a few times. This chain links TRBV5-1 with TRBJ2-7; D unclear. Germline CDR1 and CDR2: SGHRS and YFSETQ. The CDR3 sequence is 16 residues long. Trimming took 0 bases from V and 1 from J, leaving 14 bases between them. The CDR3 protein is CASSLGSGRISYEQYF. DNA for the CDR3: TGCGCCAGCAGCTTGGGTAGTGGACGGATATCCTACGAGCAGTACTTC.

CDR3 coding DNA: TGCAGTGCTAGAGATGGGGGAGGGAGAGGGGAGCTGTTTTTT. Translating it yields CSARDGGGRGELFF. The V and J genes are TRBV20-1 and TRBJ2-2; 7 nucleotides align to TRBD2. Unmatched junction bases numbered 6, after V lost 0 bases and J lost 8 bases. The CDR3 extends over 14 amino acids. Germline assignment: CDR1 DFQATT and CDR2 SNEGSKA (reference sequence).

This clonotype has more than one count but fewer than ten. The V call is TRBV7-2, the J call TRBJ2-7; no clear D. Germline V gives CDR1 SGHTA, CDR2 FQGNSA. The V and J ends lost 1 base and 3 bases respectively, with 7 bases between them. The CDR3 runs to 13 residues. This CDR3 is CASSLEGHYEQYF. For the CDR3, the DNA is TGTGCCAGCAGCTTAGAAGGCCACTACGAGCAGTACTTC.

Judged by abundance, this clonotype is medium-sized. The chain is built from TRBV19 and TRBJ1-1; perhaps TRBD1 as D (5 bases). The germline V gene encodes CDR1 LNHDA and CDR2 SQIVND (reference sequence). The CDR3 runs 13 residues. Trimming shortened V by 4 bases and J by 6 bases, and 12 bases separated the two germline ends. The CDR3 nucleotides are TGTGCCAGTAGTAACAGGAGGGCCTCTGAAGCTTTCTTT. It codes for CASSNRRASEAFF.

The genes are TRBV7-9 and TRBJ2-3; perhaps TRBD1 as D (7 bases). CDR1 and CDR2 from the germline V gene are SEHNR and FQNEAQ (reference sequence). The CDR3 runs 15 residues. V was pared by 5 bases and J by 1 base, with 13 bases between. CDR3 protein: CASSPGGIGTDTQYF. DNA of the CDR3: TGTGCCAGCAGCCCAGGGGGGATAGGCACAGATACGCAGTATTTT.

This clonotype was recorded a few times. The gene calls are TRBV5-1 and TRBJ2-3; D may be TRBD2 (5 bases). The CDR3 length is 15 residues. Germline CDR1 is SGHRS and CDR2 is YFSETQ. Trimming cost V 0 bases and J 5 bases, with 13 bases left between them. The CDR3 DNA reads TGCGCCAGCAGCTTGGAAGGGATTGAGGGAGATACGCAGTATTTT. It translates to CASSLEGIEGDTQYF.